The 31 T cell receptor beta chains given below trace back to one sample, sequenced in a study of T-cell reconstitution after alpha-beta-depleted transplantation in children. Unique molecular identifiers were used in preparing the TCRbeta library. MiXCR was run by TCRdb on the PCR reads, yielding one entry per CDR3 protein. Found here are about 130,000 distinct CDR3 sequences, 8% to 10% of them singletons; the top ten hold nearly 25%. The sequenced sample was PBMCs, mostly from graft donor cells, obtained 180 days after TCRalphabeta/CD19-depleted stem cell transplant. All receptors derive from a girl less than two years old who had a stem cell transplant for combined immunodeficiency, so the T cells may come from the graft donor.

This clonotype has just a few counts. This chain links TRBV12-3 or TRBV12-4 with TRBJ1-1; the D is unclear. V lost 5 bases and J 7 bases, leaving 11 bases between the germline ends. The CDR3 loop spans 12 amino acids. CDR3 DNA: TGTGCCAGCAGTCTAAGCTTCGGTGAAGCTTTCTTT. It specifies CASSLSFGEAFF.

The rearrangement links TRBV6-2 or TRBV6-3 to TRBJ2-7; D gene unclear. Trimming pared 5 bases from V and 3 bases from J, leaving 8 bases between. The CDR3 totals 12 residues. Germline values: CDR1 MNHEY, CDR2 SVGEGT. CDR3 loop: CASSPTYYEQYF. In DNA, the CDR3 is TGTGCCAGCAGTCCAACCTACTACGAGCAGTACTTC.

Concerning this clonotype: Possible read error: a much larger clone is one base away. J is TRBJ2-3 and V is TRBV5-1; D gene uncertain. Trimming stripped 1 base from V and 4 bases from J, with 13 bases between. This CDR3 is 15 amino acids long. Germline CDR1 SGHRS, CDR2 YFSETQ. Here the CDR3 reads CASSLRIACSDTQYF. The CDR3 nucleotides are TGCGCCAGCAGCTTGCGAATAGCTTGTTCAGATACGCAGTATTTT.

This clonotype was picked up a small number of times. The V and J genes are TRBV5-1 and TRBJ2-7; 7 bases line up with TRBD2. V gave up 5 bases and J gave up 1 base; unmatched junction bases: 12. Germline CDR1 is SGHRS and CDR2 is YFSETQ. The CDR3 is made up of 16 amino acids. CDR3 sequence: CASSKRTSAISYEQYF. Written as DNA, the CDR3 is TGCGCCAGCAGTAAGAGGACTAGTGCGATTTCCTACGAGCAGTACTTC.

This clonotype turned up a few times. The V call is TRBV12-3 or TRBV12-4, the J call TRBJ2-7; tentative D call: TRBD1 (6 bases). The CDR3 sequence is 13 residues long. Trimming cost V 7 bases and J 4 bases, with 14 bases left between them. CDR3 in DNA: TGTGCCAGCACTCCGGGACAATTTTACGAGCAGTACTTC. This translates into CASTPGQFYEQYF.

The chain has TRBV18 and TRBJ2-5, with a weak D call TRBD2 (5 bases). The CDR3 runs 11 residues. CDR1 KGHSH and CDR2 LQKENI come from the germline V gene. V dropped 10 bases and J dropped 5 bases, with 11 bases sitting between them. CDR3 sequence (DNA): TGTGCCATCATCTCGGGGGAGACCCAGTACTTC. This translates into CAIISGETQYF. The whole variable domain, filled in from reference TRBV18 and TRBJ2-5, reads NAGVMQNPRHLVRRRGQEARLRCSPMKGHSHVYWYRQLPEEGLKFMVYLQKENIIDESGMPKERFSAEFPKEGPSILRIQQVVRGDSAAYFCAIISGETQYFGPGTRLLVL.

This clonotype was recorded many times. The chain employs TRBV20-1 and TRBJ2-7; the D gene is possibly TRBD2 (6 bases). The CDR3 is 13 amino acids. Germline V gene lookup returns CDR1 DFQATT and CDR2 SNEGSKA (reference sequence). V lost 3 bases and J 2 bases, leaving 11 bases between the germline ends. This CDR3 reads CSASRTGAYEQYF. CDR3 nucleotides: TGCAGTGCTAGTAGAACGGGGGCCTACGAGCAGTACTTC.

V usage is TRBV29-1 and J usage is TRBJ2-1; D may be TRBD2 (5 bases). V shed 1 base and J shed 0 bases, with 10 bases lying between them. CDR3 size: 15 residues. The germline gives CDR1 SQVTM, CDR2 ANQGSEA. In DNA form, the CDR3 reads TGCAGCGTTGAAGTAGCGAGCAGCTCCTACAATGAGCAGTTCTTC. Translating gives CSVEVASSSYNEQFF.

This clonotype came up a few times. The J gene is TRBJ1-5, the V gene TRBV19; no firm D call. The CDR3 loop spans 14 amino acids. The V end lost 6 bases, the J end lost 2 bases, and 11 bases lay between the germline ends. Looked up from germline, CDR1 is LNHDA and CDR2 is SQIVND (reference sequence). The CDR3 spells CASSRLGGNQPQHF. The CDR3, as DNA: TGTGCCAGTAGCCGACTGGGAGGCAATCAGCCCCAGCATTTT.

This chain links TRBV5-8 with TRBJ2-5; 7 positions agree with TRBD1. V shed 2 bases, J shed 4 bases, and the junction held 5 bases outside the gene matches. Germline lookup yields CDR1 SGHTS and CDR2 YDEGEE. CDR3 length equals 14 residues. CDR3 nucleotide sequence: TGTGCCAGCAGCTTCGACAGGGTGGGAGAGACCCAGTACTTC. It yields the protein CASSFDRVGETQYF.

The rearrangement links TRBV12-3 or TRBV12-4 to TRBJ2-1; D possibly corresponds to TRBD2 (6 bases). This CDR3 is built from 13 residues. Trimming cost V 0 bases and J 14 bases, with 14 bases left between them. The CDR3 bases are TGTGCCAGCAGTTTAGCGCGGGGCCGGAGGGAGTTCTTC. Translation gives CASSLARGRREFF.

V usage is TRBV29-1 and J usage is TRBJ2-2; D might be TRBD1 or TRBD2, each matching 5 bases. Per germline, CDR1 SQVTM and CDR2 ANQGSEA. The ends were cut back, 1 base at V and 6 bases at J, with 12 bases in the middle. The CDR3 has 14 amino acids. In DNA form, the CDR3 reads TGCAGCGTTGAAGGGGGCACGCGGGCCGGGGAGCTGTTTTTT. Translated: CSVEGGTRAGELFF.

V is TRBV19 and J is TRBJ2-2; 7 nucleotides match TRBD1. With V trimmed by 7 bases and J by 8 bases, 13 bases remained unmatched. Germline V gene sequence: CDR1 LNHDA, CDR2 SQIVND (reference sequence). This CDR3 contains 15 residues. CDR3 in amino acids: CASIATGKRFGELFF. The CDR3 region has the DNA TGTGCCAGTATTGCGACAGGGAAGAGGTTTGGGGAGCTGTTTTTT. The full variable domain, rest sourced from reference TRBV19 and TRBJ2-2, is DGGITQSPKYLFRKEGQNVTLSCEQNLNHDAMYWYRQDPGQGLRLIYYSQIVNDFQKGDIAEGYSVSREKKESFPLTVTSAQKNPTAFYLCASIATGKRFGELFFGEGSRLTVL.

Notes on this clonotype: The junction departs from germline at one end; a sequencing error may be responsible. The chain links TRBV20-1 to TRBJ2-4; a weak D match, TRBD2 (6 bases). CDR3 length equals 17 residues. Looked up from germline, CDR1 is DFQATT and CDR2 is SNEGSKA (reference sequence). The CDR3 sequence is CSARDGAAGLAKNMQYF. As DNA, the CDR3 is TGCAGTGCTAGAGATGGGGCGGCGGGGCTAGCCAAAAACATGCAGTACTTC.

This clonotype was counted only a few times. V is TRBV27 and J is TRBJ2-7, with D possibly being TRBD1 (5 bases). The germline V and J ends were trimmed by 5 bases and 2 bases, with 13 bases remaining between them. The CDR3 runs to 14 residues. From germline, CDR1 is MNHEY and CDR2 SMNVEV (reference sequence). The CDR3 reads CASSTGVSTYEQYF. As DNA, the CDR3 is TGTGCCAGCAGTACAGGCGTCTCAACCTACGAGCAGTACTTC.

This clonotype was picked up a small number of times. The chain links TRBV7-8 to TRBJ1-4; D gene uncertain. The CDR3 sequence is 16 residues long. Germline values: CDR1 SGHVS, CDR2 FQNEAQ. Trimming stripped 5 bases from V and 2 bases from J, with 15 bases between. The CDR3, as DNA: TGTGCCAGCAGCCCAAAGCGGGTGAATACTAATGAAAAACTGTTTTTT. It encodes CASSPKRVNTNEKLFF.

This clonotype was counted at least ten times. The chain is built from TRBV29-1 and TRBJ2-1, with D possibly TRBD1 on 6 matching bases. The CDR3 consists of 11 residues. Deletions cut 3 bases from V and 8 bases from J, with 8 bases between. The germline CDR1 and CDR2 sequences are SQVTM and ANQGSEA. In DNA, the CDR3 is TGCAGCGTTGACAGGGGCTATGAGCAGTTCTTC. It yields the protein CSVDRGYEQFF.

The chain employs TRBV12-3 or TRBV12-4 and TRBJ2-2; D is ambiguous. Trimming took off 3 bases at V and 2 bases at J, with 7 bases between the two ends. The length of the CDR3 is 14 residues. The CDR3 here is CASSLVHNTGELFF. The DNA of the CDR3 is TGTGCCAGCAGTTTGGTACACAACACCGGGGAGCTGTTTTTT.

This clonotype has just a few counts. The chain carries TRBV11-2 and TRBJ1-6; D may be TRBD1 (6 bases). The ends were cut back, 4 bases at V and 4 bases at J, with 17 bases in the middle. Germline V gene sequence: CDR1 SGHAT, CDR2 FQNNGV. This CDR3 comprises 17 residues. The CDR3 is CASSSHSLRGYNSPLHF. CDR3 in DNA: TGTGCCAGCAGCTCACACTCCTTGAGGGGGTATAATTCACCCCTCCACTTT.

This clonotype was seen repeatedly, ten times or more. CDR3 region: CASSSSRGVIGEQFF. For the CDR3, the DNA is TGTGCCAGCAGTTCGTCGCGGGGGGTTATCGGTGAGCAGTTCTTC. The chain has TRBV12-3 or TRBV12-4 and TRBJ2-1, with 8 bases aligning to TRBD2. The CDR3 is 15 amino acids. With V trimmed by 4 bases and J by 9 bases, 11 bases remained unmatched.

The rearrangement joins TRBV7-2 to TRBJ1-1; D ambiguous. This CDR3 spans 14 amino acids. Trimming took 2 bases from V and 2 from J, leaving 9 bases between them. Per the germline V gene, CDR1 is SGHTA and CDR2 is FQGNSA. CDR3 loop: CASSLIEINTEAFF. The CDR3 region has the DNA TGTGCCAGCAGCTTAATAGAGATCAACACTGAAGCTTTCTTT.

This clonotype was observed a few times. This chain joins TRBV20-1 and TRBJ1-5; D is unresolved. This CDR3 is built from 15 residues. Trimming left V 0 bases short and J 6 bases short, with 15 bases between. Germline V gives CDR1 DFQATT, CDR2 SNEGSKA (reference sequence). The CDR3 region has the DNA TGCAGTGCTAGAGATGGTGAGGGCGGCGCTCAGCCCCAGCATTTT. Translation gives CSARDGEGGAQPQHF.

The chain carries TRBV27 and TRBJ2-4; D unresolved. Per germline, CDR1 MNHEY and CDR2 SMNVEV (reference sequence). The V and J ends lost 4 bases and 0 bases respectively, with 16 bases between them. This CDR3 comprises 17 residues. In nucleotides, the CDR3 is TGTGCCAGCAGTTCTCAAAAAGACGGTCTAGCCAAAAACATTCAGTACTTC. Protein: CASSSQKDGLAKNIQYF.

V gene TRBV20-1 combines with J gene TRBJ1-2; 9 bases align to TRBD1. There are 13 residues in the CDR3. Germline CDR1 DFQATT, CDR2 SNEGSKA (reference sequence). V lost 1 base, J lost 3 bases, and 0 bases stayed unmatched. CDR3: CSARGTGDYGYTF. In nucleotides, the CDR3 is TGCAGTGCTAGAGGGACAGGGGACTATGGCTACACCTTC.

This clonotype was picked up a small number of times. The chain couples TRBV12-3 or TRBV12-4 to TRBJ2-7; D is ambiguous. V shed 4 bases and J shed 2 bases, with 12 bases lying between them. This CDR3 region has 14 residues. The DNA of the CDR3 is TGTGCCAGCAGTTCGACGGATATTGCCTACGAGCAGTACTTC. Protein: CASSSTDIAYEQYF.

This clonotype was seen more than once but under ten times. V gene TRBV18 combines with J gene TRBJ1-2, with 8 bases aligning to TRBD1. This CDR3 contains 15 residues. CDR1 is KGHSH, CDR2 LQKENI, per germline. J gave up 6 bases and V 3 bases, and 9 bases lay outside the gene matches. The CDR3 sequence is CASSPRQGLYHGYTF. CDR3 DNA: TGTGCCAGCTCACCTCGACAGGGGTTGTATCATGGCTACACCTTC.

This chain uses TRBV7-8 with TRBJ1-6; 7 positions match TRBD1. Looked up from germline, CDR1 is SGHVS and CDR2 is FQNEAQ. V lost 7 bases and J lost 9; bases outside the gene matches: 12. The CDR3 is made up of 15 amino acids. The CDR3 region has the DNA TGTGCCAGCACTTCCGGAGGGGGCTGGAGTTCACCCCTCCACTTT. Amino acid sequence: CASTSGGGWSSPLHF. Using reference TRBV7-8 and TRBJ1-6 for the parts outside the CDR3, the full variable domain is GAGVSQSPRYKVAKRGQDVALRCDPISGHVSLFWYQQALGQGPEFLTYFQNEAQLDKSGLPSDRFFAERPEGSVSTLKIQRTQQEDSAVYLCASTSGGGWSSPLHFGNGTRLTVT.

The chain has TRBV18 and TRBJ1-1, with D hard to call. The CDR3 extends over 14 amino acids. The germline gives CDR1 KGHSH, CDR2 LQKENI. With 5 bases removed from V and 6 bases from J, the gap between germline ends came to 16 bases. The DNA for the CDR3 is TGTGCCAGCTCATCCGCCGGGATGATGGCTGAAGCTTTCTTT. Its protein product is CASSSAGMMAEAFF.

This clonotype was counted ten times or more. The CDR3 sequence is CSARDLEGGGNTEAFF. The DNA for the CDR3 is TGCAGTGCTAGAGATCTGGAGGGAGGGGGAAACACTGAAGCTTTCTTT. This sequence joins TRBV20-1 and TRBJ1-1, with D possibly being TRBD1 (6 bases). The CDR3 loop spans 16 amino acids. V was shortened by 0 bases and J by 2 bases, with 16 bases between the two germline ends. Germline CDR1 DFQATT, CDR2 SNEGSKA (reference sequence).

J is TRBJ2-3 and V is TRBV4-3, with TRBD2 identical over 9 bases. The V segment lost 0 bases and the J segment 3 bases; nucleotides outside the gene matches: 4. The CDR3 covers 16 residues. From germline, CDR1 is LGHNA and CDR2 YSLEER. The CDR3 sequence is CASSQDESGGTDTQYF. CDR3 coding DNA: TGCGCCAGCAGCCAAGATGAAAGCGGGGGGACAGATACGCAGTATTTT.

The DNA for the CDR3 is TGCGCCAGCAGCTTTGGGACCAACTACGAGCAGTACTTC. Its translation is CASSFGTNYEQYF. The chain has TRBV5-1 and TRBJ2-7; D tentatively fits TRBD1 or TRBD2 (5 bases each). The CDR3 is 13 residues long. The germline gives CDR1 SGHRS, CDR2 YFSETQ. V was shortened by 2 bases and J by 3 bases, with 9 bases between the two germline ends.